These 25 T cell receptor beta chains were all obtained from the same sample, sequenced in a study of T-cell memory formation after mild COVID-19 (dated by TCRdb to the early 2020s). The method behind the library was 5' RACE. Sequencing took place on an Illumina NovaSeq 6000. TCRdb reprocessing: public reads trimmed at Q25 with fastp, clones called with MiXCR, in-frame beta chains kept. Duplicate CDR3 protein sequences are folded into a single record with the most common DNA and genes. The sample profile shows 400,000 to 500,000 distinct CDR3 sequences; over 15% of them were found once. 20% to 25% of the sample comes from the top ten. Sequencing was carried out using PBMCs or a T cell subset sorted from them (not recorded which). These receptor sequences come from a young man who had mild COVID-19 (a few samples of this study predate the infection). The sample titles of this study are shuffled in the database, so cell type and time point are left out; the donor was told from shared clones.

The chain has TRBV29-1 and TRBJ1-1, with D perhaps matching TRBD1 (6 bases). This CDR3 region has 13 residues. V was clipped by 6 bases and J by 3 bases, with 14 bases between them. CDR1 is SQVTM and CDR2 is ANQGSEA in the germline V gene. The CDR3 coding sequence is TGCAGCGTCGTATTACAGGGAGACACTGAAGCTTTCTTT. Translated: CSVVLQGDTEAFF.

This clonotype was seen only a few times. This chain joins TRBV7-9 and TRBJ2-1; D might be TRBD1 (6 bases). V lost 7 bases to trimming and J lost 4 bases, with 11 bases between them. Germline V gene lookup returns CDR1 SEHNR and CDR2 FQNEAQ (reference sequence). The CDR3 runs to 13 residues. CDR3 DNA sequence: TGTGCCAGCATCTTGGACAGTTACAATGAGCAGTTCTTC. As protein: CASILDSYNEQFF.

The chain is built from TRBV6-2 or TRBV6-3 and TRBJ2-7, with D possibly TRBD2 on 6 matching bases. The CDR3 runs 12 residues. The V end was cut by 5 bases, the J end by 3 bases, with 8 bases between. Germline CDR1 reads MNHEY; CDR2 reads SVGEGT. The CDR3 here is CASSRLGYEQYF. DNA of the CDR3: TGTGCCAGCAGTCGACTAGGCTACGAGCAGTACTTC.

A word on this clonotype: Just one base apart from a much larger clone, this may be a read error. V is TRBV5-1 and J is TRBJ2-2; D is unresolved. Germline assignment: CDR1 SGHRS and CDR2 YFSETQ. The CDR3 is 14 amino acids. Here the CDR3 DNA reads TGCGCCAGCAGAAGTGGGTTGAACACCGTGGAGCTGTTTTTT. This codes for CASRSGLNTVELFF.

The V call is TRBV7-2, the J call TRBJ2-3; TRBD2 agrees at 7 bases. The CDR3 runs 15 residues. Germline trimming cut 5 bases from V and 0 bases from J; bases unmatched to any gene: 5. Germline V gene lookup returns CDR1 SGHTA and CDR2 FQGNSA. The CDR3: CASSPGGTSTDTQYF. The CDR3 DNA follows: TGTGCCAGCAGCCCCGGGGGGACTAGCACAGATACGCAGTATTTT.

The CDR3 spells CASSDLAANTGELFF. CDR3 coding DNA: TGTGCCAGCAGTGATTTGGCAGCAAACACCGGGGAGCTGTTTTTT. This chain connects TRBV2 to TRBJ2-2; D not resolved. The V gene's germline CDR1 is SNHLY and CDR2 FYNNEI. V was shortened by 3 bases and J by 2 bases, with 10 bases between the two germline ends. The length of the CDR3 is 15 residues.

The chain couples TRBV5-1 to TRBJ2-2; D is perhaps TRBD1 (6 bases). Trimming removed 4 bases from V and 7 bases from J, with 11 bases in between. Germline lookup yields CDR1 SGHRS and CDR2 YFSETQ. The CDR3 totals 13 residues. This chain's CDR3 is CASSGGQGGELFF. In DNA, the CDR3 is TGCGCCAGCAGCGGGGGACAAGGCGGGGAGCTGTTTTTT.

As concerns this clonotype: A much bigger clone sits one base away, suggesting this may be a read error. This rearrangement joins TRBV5-1 to TRBJ2-7; 9 bases align to TRBD1. Germline CDR1 and CDR2: SGHRS and YFSETQ. CDR3 length: 14 residues. V lost 0 bases, J lost 6 bases, and 4 bases stayed unmatched. Here the CDR3 DNA reads TGCGCCAGCAGCTTGGGAGACAGGGGGTCCGAGCAGTACTTC. It is translated as CASSLGDRGSEQYF.

A few counts support this clonotype. The chain recombines TRBV7-3 with TRBJ2-6; D unclear. CDR1 is SGHTA, CDR2 FQGTGA, per germline. CDR3 length: 13 amino acids. The V gene lost 6 bases and the J gene lost 1 base, with 4 bases spanning the gap. The CDR3 spells CASRQSGANVLTF. The CDR3 region has the DNA TGTGCCAGCAGACAATCTGGGGCCAACGTCCTGACTTTC.

The rearrangement joins TRBV6-5 to TRBJ2-1; 7 bases agree with TRBD2. CDR1 MNHEY and CDR2 SVGAGI come from the germline V gene. The J segment lost 8 bases and the V segment lost 5 bases, leaving 3 bases of the junction unmatched. This CDR3 comprises 12 residues. CDR3 sequence reads: CASSRREDEQFF. Written as DNA, the CDR3 is TGTGCCAGCAGTCGCCGGGAGGATGAGCAGTTCTTC.

The sample holds a few counts of this clonotype. CDR3 amino acids: CASSADPSATYEQYF. The DNA of the CDR3 is TGCGCCAGCAGCGCTGACCCCTCGGCGACCTACGAGCAGTACTTC. The V call is TRBV5-1, the J call TRBJ2-7; no definite D call. V gave up 4 bases and J gave up 2 bases, with 16 bases separating them. Germline V gene data show CDR1 as SGHRS and CDR2 as YFSETQ. The CDR3 length is 15 residues.

This chain links TRBV3-1 with TRBJ2-5; tentatively, D is TRBD2 (6 bases). The CDR3 contains 13 residues. Trimming cost V 4 bases and J 5 bases, with 11 bases left between them. Germline V gene sequence: CDR1 LGHDT, CDR2 YNNKEL (reference sequence). This CDR3 is CASSPVSGETQYF. CDR3 bases: TGTGCCAGCAGCCCCGTCAGCGGGGAGACCCAGTACTTC.

Written as DNA, the CDR3 is TGCGCCAGCAGCCAGGCTAGCGGGGCGGGAGATACGCAGTATTTT. Protein product: CASSQASGAGDTQYF. The J gene is TRBJ2-3, the V gene TRBV4-1; 9 bases agree with TRBD2. Per germline, CDR1 MGHRA and CDR2 YSYEKL. The CDR3 totals 15 residues. The junction had 6 bases not matched to a gene; V was cut back by 3 bases and J by 5 bases.

This sequence joins TRBV20-1 and TRBJ2-1, with D possibly being TRBD1 (5 bases). This CDR3 has 14 amino acids. CDR1 and CDR2 from the germline V gene are DFQATT and SNEGSKA (reference sequence). V was shortened by 3 bases and J by 6 bases, with 15 bases between the two germline ends. The CDR3 loop is CSASWHGAGNEQFF. The CDR3 nucleotides are TGCAGTGCTAGTTGGCATGGGGCCGGCAATGAGCAGTTCTTC.

The CDR3 loop is CASSLGLHRGRMEVAEAFF. CDR3 bases: TGTGCCAGCAGCTTAGGTCTCCACAGGGGCCGGATGGAGGTCGCTGAAGCTTTCTTT. The chain has TRBV7-2 and TRBJ1-1; 7 bases align to TRBD1. V trimming: 1 base; J trimming: 6 bases; junction bases outside the gene matches: 20. The CDR3 consists of 19 residues. Looked up from germline, CDR1 is SGHTA and CDR2 is FQGNSA.

On this clonotype: The germline gene is not matched at one end of the junction; a read error may be the cause. The chain has TRBV12-3 or TRBV12-4 and TRBJ1-2; 7 nucleotides line up with TRBD1. CDR3 length equals 13 residues. CDR3 bases: TGTTCCAGCAGTTCGGGACAGAACTATGGCTACACCTTC. It is translated as CSSSSGQNYGYTF.

J is TRBJ2-3 and V is TRBV15; D may be TRBD1 or TRBD2 (6 bases each). CDR1 and CDR2 from the germline V gene are LNHNV and YYDKDF (reference sequence). This CDR3 is built from 18 residues. The V end lost 1 base, the J end lost 0 bases, and 17 bases lay between the germline ends. In DNA, the CDR3 is TGTGCCACCAGCAGAGTAAGAACGGGGGCCCTTAGCACAGATACGCAGTATTTT. Its protein is CATSRVRTGALSTDTQYF. The full variable domain, completed using reference TRBV15 and TRBJ2-3, is DAMVIQNPRYQVTQFGKPVTLSCSQTLNHNVMYWYQQKSSQAPKLLFHYYDKDFNNEADTPDNFQSRRPNTSFCFLDIRSPGLGDTAMYLCATSRVRTGALSTDTQYFGPGTRLTVL.

This clonotype turned up a few times. V gene TRBV6-2 or TRBV6-3 combines with J gene TRBJ2-7; D remains ambiguous. Trimming removed 0 bases from V and 0 bases from J, with 12 bases in between. Germline-derived CDR1 and CDR2 are MNHEY and SVGEGT. This CDR3 is 16 amino acids long. CDR3: CASSYSIPQISYEQYF. The CDR3 DNA is TGTGCCAGCAGTTACTCGATACCACAAATCTCCTACGAGCAGTACTTC.

This clonotype was observed a single time. The rearrangement links TRBV5-1 to TRBJ2-3; 8 positions agree with TRBD1. The CDR3 runs 15 residues. Germline values: CDR1 SGHRS, CDR2 YFSETQ. J lost 3 bases, V lost 3 bases, and 6 bases had no gene match. The CDR3 DNA reads TGCGCCAGCAGCTCGGACAGGGTGTCGACAGATACGCAGTATTTT. Translation: CASSSDRVSTDTQYF.

CDR3: CASSLTTGGEVIRPAFF. The CDR3 DNA reads TGTGCCAGCAGTCTAACTACAGGGGGCGAGGTAATAAGGCCAGCTTTCTTT. V usage is TRBV12-3 or TRBV12-4 and J usage is TRBJ1-1; 9 bases align to TRBD1. This CDR3 is built from 17 residues. The V and J ends lost 5 bases and 10 bases, in that order; junction bases with no gene match: 20.

This clonotype has just a few counts. The chain uses TRBV12-3 or TRBV12-4 and TRBJ1-1; unclear D gene. This CDR3 region has 15 residues. Trimming cost V 7 bases and J 0 bases, with 15 bases left between them. CDR3 sequence (DNA): TGTGCCAGCAATGTCCCGGGAAATATGAACACTGAAGCTTTCTTT. Amino acids: CASNVPGNMNTEAFF.

The genes are TRBV12-3 or TRBV12-4 and TRBJ2-5; TRBD2 aligns across 13 bases. The CDR3 has 14 residues. V shed 6 bases and J 7 bases; nucleotides not matched to a gene: 5. The CDR3 loop reads CASRGTSGAGTQYF. In DNA, the CDR3 is TGTGCCAGCAGAGGGACTAGCGGGGCGGGGACCCAGTACTTC.

This clonotype was observed at least ten times. This chain connects TRBV7-9 to TRBJ1-2, with a possible D match to TRBD1 (6 bases). Germline CDR1 is SEHNR and CDR2 is FQNEAQ (reference sequence). There are 12 residues in the CDR3. The V gene lost 9 bases and the J gene lost 2 bases, with 10 bases spanning the gap. The DNA for the CDR3 is TGTGCCAGTTCTACAGGGAACTATGGCTACACCTTC. Translating gives CASSTGNYGYTF.

This clonotype was observed a few times. The chain uses TRBV30 and TRBJ1-1; no firm D call. The germline CDR1 and CDR2 sequences are GTSNPN and SVGIG (reference sequence). V lost 2 bases, J lost 3 bases, and 13 bases lay in between. The CDR3 covers 14 residues. The CDR3 is CAWSSWERDTEAFF. CDR3 nucleotide sequence: TGTGCCTGGAGTTCGTGGGAGAGGGACACTGAAGCTTTCTTT.

This clonotype showed up just a few times. This chain uses TRBV7-2 with TRBJ2-3; perhaps TRBD1 as D (5 bases). The CDR3 loop spans 15 amino acids. V gave up 3 bases and J gave up 2 bases, with 12 bases separating them. Germline CDR1 is SGHTA and CDR2 is FQGNSA. CDR3 protein: CASSLDTGLTDTQYF. CDR3 nucleotide sequence: TGTGCCAGCAGCTTGGACACGGGCCTCACAGATACGCAGTATTTT.